This T cell receptor (beta chain) was identified in a study of blood T cell repertoires in COVID-19. About the research overall: The United States, Italy and Spain supplied acute and convalescent COVID-19 samples.

The data were produced by immunoSEQ multiplex PCR, yet TCRdb's version contains in-frame clones alone and is incomplete. The repertoire has 250,000 to 300,000 clones, approximately 87% of them found once; the top ten carry about 5%. The CDR3 is made up of 14 amino acids. V was shortened by 2 bases and J by 1 base, with 9 bases between the two germline ends. CDR1 and CDR2 (germline): SGHRS, YFSETQ. The chain joins TRBV5-1 to TRBJ2-5, with D maybe TRBD1 (6 bases). Material: peripheral blood. The sequence was collected from a man in his 60s who had recovered from COVID-19. CDR3 residues: CASSFTGPQETQYF. The CDR3 coding sequence is TGCGCCAGCAGCTTTACAGGGCCCCAAGAGACCCAGTACTTC.